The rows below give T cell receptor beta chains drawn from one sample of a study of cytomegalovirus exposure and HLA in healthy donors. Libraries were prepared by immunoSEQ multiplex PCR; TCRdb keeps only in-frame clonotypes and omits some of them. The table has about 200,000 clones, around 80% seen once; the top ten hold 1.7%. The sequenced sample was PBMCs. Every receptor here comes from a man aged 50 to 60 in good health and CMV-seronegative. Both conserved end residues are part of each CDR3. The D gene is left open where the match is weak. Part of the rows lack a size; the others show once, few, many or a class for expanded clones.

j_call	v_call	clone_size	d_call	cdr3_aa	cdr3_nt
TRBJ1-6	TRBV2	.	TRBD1	CASSFGQGVAHNSPLHF	TGTGCCAGCAGTTTCGGACAGGGGGTGGCACATAATTCACCCCTCCACTTT
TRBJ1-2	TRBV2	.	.	CASSGSYGYTF	TGTGCCAGCAGTGGCAGCTATGGCTACACCTTC
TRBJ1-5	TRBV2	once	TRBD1	CASRDRGVGPQHF	TGTGCCAGCAGAGACAGGGGAGTTGGCCCCCAGCATTTT
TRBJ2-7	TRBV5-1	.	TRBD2	CASSPTPVAGYREQYF	TGCGCCAGCAGCCCAACCCCAGTAGCGGGATATCGCGAGCAGTACTTC
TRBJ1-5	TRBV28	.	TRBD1	CASSLVGQGIQPQHF	TGTGCCAGCAGTTTAGTCGGACAGGGGATCCAGCCCCAGCATTTT
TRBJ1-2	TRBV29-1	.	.	CSVTPLNYGYTF	TGCAGCGTAACACCCCTTAACTATGGCTACACCTTC
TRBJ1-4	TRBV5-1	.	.	CASSSFGVATNEKLFF	TGCGCCAGCAGCTCATTTGGAGTGGCAACTAATGAAAAACTGTTTTTT
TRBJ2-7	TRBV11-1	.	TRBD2	CASSAGLAGSYEQYF	TGTGCCAGCAGCGCGGGACTAGCAGGCTCCTACGAGCAGTACTTC
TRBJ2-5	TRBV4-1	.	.	CASSQVGGGLGIQETQYF	TGCGCCAGCAGCCAAGTAGGGGGGGGTCTAGGGATCCAAGAGACCCAGTACTTC
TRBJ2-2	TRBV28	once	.	CASSLKGRGVTGELFF	TGTGCCAGCAGTTTAAAGGGCAGGGGGGTCACCGGGGAGCTGTTTTTT
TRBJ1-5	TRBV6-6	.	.	CASSYGTAQPQHF	TGTGCCAGCAGTTACGGAACAGCACAGCCCCAGCATTTT
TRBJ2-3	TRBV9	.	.	CASSVSAVTDTQYF	TGTGCCAGCAGCGTCTCGGCGGTCACAGATACGCAGTATTTT
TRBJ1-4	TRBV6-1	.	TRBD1	CASRDRDREKLFF	TGTGCCAGCAGGGACAGGGACCGCGAAAAACTGTTTTTT
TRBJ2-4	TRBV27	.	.	CASSLLLAKNIQYF	TGTGCCAGCAGTTTATTATTAGCCAAAAACATTCAGTACTTC
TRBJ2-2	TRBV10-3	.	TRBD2	CAISEASGRTNTGELFF	TGTGCCATCAGTGAGGCTAGCGGAAGGACGAACACCGGGGAGCTGTTTTTT
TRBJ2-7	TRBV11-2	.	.	CASSLSPGTYEQYF	TGTGCCAGCAGCTTATCCCCCGGGACCTACGAGCAGTACTTC
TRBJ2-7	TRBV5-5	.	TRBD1	CASSPLPRGFDAPYEQYF	TGTGCCAGCAGCCCGCTGCCCAGGGGGTTCGATGCCCCTTACGAGCAGTACTTC
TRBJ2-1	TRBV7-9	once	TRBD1	CASSLGDSQEQFF	TGTGCCAGCAGCTTAGGGGACAGCCAAGAGCAGTTCTTC
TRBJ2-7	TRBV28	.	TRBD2	CASHNPLLAGEAYEQYF	TGTGCCAGTCACAACCCCCTACTAGCGGGAGAGGCCTACGAGCAGTACTTC
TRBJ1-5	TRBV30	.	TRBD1	CAWSVRGQGNQPQHF	TGTGCCTGGAGTGTACGAGGACAGGGCAATCAGCCCCAGCATTTT
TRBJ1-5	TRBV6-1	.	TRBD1	CASSDGQGAQPQHF	TGTGCCAGCAGCGACGGACAGGGGGCTCAGCCCCAGCATTTT
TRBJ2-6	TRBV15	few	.	CATSRWGTQGPASGANVLTF	TGTGCCACCAGCAGATGGGGAACACAGGGCCCAGCCTCTGGGGCCAACGTCCTGACTTTC
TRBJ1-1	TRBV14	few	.	CASSQVEGRAAFF	TGTGCCAGCAGCCAAGTGGAAGGGAGAGCAGCTTTCTTT
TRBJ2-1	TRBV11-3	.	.	CASSLVGGSGGAEQFF	TGTGCCAGCAGCTTAGTGGGGGGCTCGGGGGGCGCTGAGCAGTTCTTC
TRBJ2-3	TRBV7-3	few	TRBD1	CASSRTGVADTQYF	TGTGCCAGCAGCCGGACAGGGGTTGCAGATACGCAGTATTTT
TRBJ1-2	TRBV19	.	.	CASSTSSNYGYTF	TGTGCCAGTAGTACCTCCAGTAACTATGGCTACACCTTC